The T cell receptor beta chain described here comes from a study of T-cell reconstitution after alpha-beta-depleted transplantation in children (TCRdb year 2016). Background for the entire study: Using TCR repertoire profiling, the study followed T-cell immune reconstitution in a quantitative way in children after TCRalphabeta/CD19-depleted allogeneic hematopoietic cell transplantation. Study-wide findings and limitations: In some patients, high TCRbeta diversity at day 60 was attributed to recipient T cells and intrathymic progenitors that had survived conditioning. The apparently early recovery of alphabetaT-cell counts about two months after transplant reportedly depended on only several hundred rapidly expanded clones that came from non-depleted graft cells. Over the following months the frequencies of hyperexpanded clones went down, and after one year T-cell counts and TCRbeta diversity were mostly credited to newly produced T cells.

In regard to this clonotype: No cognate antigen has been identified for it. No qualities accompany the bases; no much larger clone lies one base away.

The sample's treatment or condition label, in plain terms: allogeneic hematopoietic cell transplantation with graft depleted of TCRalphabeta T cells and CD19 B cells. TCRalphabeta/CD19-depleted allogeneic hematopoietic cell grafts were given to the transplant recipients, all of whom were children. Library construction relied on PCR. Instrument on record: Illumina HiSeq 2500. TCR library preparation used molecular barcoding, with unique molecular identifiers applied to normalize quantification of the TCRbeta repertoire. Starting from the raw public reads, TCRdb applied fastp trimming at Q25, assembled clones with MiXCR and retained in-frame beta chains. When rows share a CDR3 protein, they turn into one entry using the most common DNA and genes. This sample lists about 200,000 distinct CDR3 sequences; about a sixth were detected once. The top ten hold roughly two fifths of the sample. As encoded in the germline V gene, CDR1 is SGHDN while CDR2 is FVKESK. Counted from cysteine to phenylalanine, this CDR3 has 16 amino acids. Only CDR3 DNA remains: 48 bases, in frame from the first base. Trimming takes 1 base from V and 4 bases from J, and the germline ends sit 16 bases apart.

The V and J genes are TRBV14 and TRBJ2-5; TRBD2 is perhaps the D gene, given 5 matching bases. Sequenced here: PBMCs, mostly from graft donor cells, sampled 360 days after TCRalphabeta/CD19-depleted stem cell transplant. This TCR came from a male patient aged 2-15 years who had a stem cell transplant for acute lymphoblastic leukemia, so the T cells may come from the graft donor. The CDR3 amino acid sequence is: CASSQAPMRAGETQYF. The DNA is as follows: TGTGCCAGCAGCCAAGCCCCCATGAGGGCAGGAGAGACCCAGTACTTC.